The following is a TCR beta chain sequence with its context. What it binds is unknown. 13 Jbeta primers and 60 Vbeta primers were used for the PCR. The table came from immunoSEQ multiplex PCR; TCRdb's copy has only in-frame clones and leaves some out. This repertoire shows 150,000 or so clones, over 70% found once; its top ten account for about 5.6%. This sample is part of a study of cytomegalovirus exposure and HLA in healthy donors. General study findings and limits: Several of the most significant clusters appeared, in a later analysis, to be linked to common viral pathogens. Many donors shared some public TCRs, even though most TCR sequences were rare. Differences between HLA loci emerged in a later analysis of TCR association rates, with DRB1 most and HLA-C fewest.

Sample: PBMCs. The TCR sequence derives from a young man in good health and CMV-seropositive.

The CDR3 DNA reads TGCAGCGTTGTGACTAGCGGTGCTTACAATGAGCAGTTCTTC. It specifies CSVVTSGAYNEQFF. The J gene is TRBJ2-1, the V gene TRBV29-1; 9 bases are shared with TRBD2. This CDR3 contains 14 residues. Germline loops: CDR1 SQVTM, CDR2 ANQGSEA. V shed 4 bases and J 4 bases; nucleotides not matched to a gene: 5.